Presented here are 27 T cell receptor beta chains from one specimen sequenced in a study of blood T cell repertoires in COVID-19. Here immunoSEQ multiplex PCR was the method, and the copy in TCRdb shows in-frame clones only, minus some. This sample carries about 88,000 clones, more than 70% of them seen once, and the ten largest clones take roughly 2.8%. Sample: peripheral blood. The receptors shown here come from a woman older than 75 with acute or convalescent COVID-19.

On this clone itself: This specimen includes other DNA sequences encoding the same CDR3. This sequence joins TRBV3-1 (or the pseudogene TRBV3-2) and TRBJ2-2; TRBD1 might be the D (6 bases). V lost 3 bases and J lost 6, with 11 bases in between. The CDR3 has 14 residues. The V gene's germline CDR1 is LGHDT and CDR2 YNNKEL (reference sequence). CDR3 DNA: TGTGCCAGCAGCCAGAGTCCAGGGGCCGGGGAGCTGTTTTTT. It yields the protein CASSQSPGAGELFF.

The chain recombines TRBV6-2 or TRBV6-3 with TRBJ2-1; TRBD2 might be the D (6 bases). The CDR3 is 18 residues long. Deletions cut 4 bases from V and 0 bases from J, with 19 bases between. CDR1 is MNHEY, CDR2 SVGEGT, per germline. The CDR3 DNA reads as TGTGCCAGCAGTTTACCCTCAATAGCGGTTAGCTCCTACAATGAGCAGTTCTTC. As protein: CASSLPSIAVSSYNEQFF.

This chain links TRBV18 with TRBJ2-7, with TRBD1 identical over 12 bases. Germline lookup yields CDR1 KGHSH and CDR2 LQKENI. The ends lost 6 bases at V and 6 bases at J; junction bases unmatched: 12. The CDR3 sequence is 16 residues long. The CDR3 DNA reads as TGTGCCAGCTCTCCTCCCGCCGGGACAGGGGGCCGCGAGCAGTACTTC. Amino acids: CASSPPAGTGGREQYF. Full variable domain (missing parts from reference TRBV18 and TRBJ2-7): NAGVMQNPRHLVRRRGQEARLRCSPMKGHSHVYWYRQLPEEGLKFMVYLQKENIIDESGMPKERFSAEFPKEGPSILRIQQVVRGDSAAYFCASSPPAGTGGREQYFGPGTRLTVT.

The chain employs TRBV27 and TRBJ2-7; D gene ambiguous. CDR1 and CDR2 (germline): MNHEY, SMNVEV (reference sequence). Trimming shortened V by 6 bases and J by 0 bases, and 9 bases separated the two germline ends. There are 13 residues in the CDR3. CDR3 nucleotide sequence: TGTGCCAGCAGACCCTCGGGCTCCTACGAGCAGTACTTC. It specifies CASRPSGSYEQYF.

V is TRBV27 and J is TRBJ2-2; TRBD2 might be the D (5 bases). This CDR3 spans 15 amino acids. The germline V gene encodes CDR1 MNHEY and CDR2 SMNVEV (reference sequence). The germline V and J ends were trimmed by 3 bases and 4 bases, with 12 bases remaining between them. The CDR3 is CASSLYRAGTGELFF. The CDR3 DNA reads TGTGCCAGCAGTTTGTATAGGGCGGGCACCGGGGAGCTGTTTTTT.

The CDR3 here is CASSDLNGASGIPSYNEQFF. As DNA, the CDR3 is TGTGCCAGCAGTGATCTCAACGGAGCTAGCGGGATACCGTCCTACAATGAGCAGTTCTTC. The chain has TRBV6-1 and TRBJ2-1; 9 bases fit TRBD2. Unmatched junction bases numbered 16, after V lost 3 bases and J lost 1 base. This CDR3 spans 20 amino acids. In germline, CDR1 is MNHNS, CDR2 SASEGT.

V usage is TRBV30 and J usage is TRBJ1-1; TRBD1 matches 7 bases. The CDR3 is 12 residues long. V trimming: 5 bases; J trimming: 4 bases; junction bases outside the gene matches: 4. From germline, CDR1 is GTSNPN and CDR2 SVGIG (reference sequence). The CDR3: CAWDRAGTEAFF. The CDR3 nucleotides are TGTGCCTGGGACAGGGCGGGCACTGAAGCTTTCTTT.

The CDR3 DNA sequence: TGCGCCAGCAGCTTAGCTAGTACCTCCTACGAGCAGTACTTC. Translation gives CASSLASTSYEQYF. The V and J genes are TRBV5-1 and TRBJ2-7; unclear D gene. The CDR3 runs to 14 residues. V lost 2 bases and J 0 bases, leaving 9 bases between the germline ends. The V gene's germline CDR1 is SGHRS and CDR2 YFSETQ.

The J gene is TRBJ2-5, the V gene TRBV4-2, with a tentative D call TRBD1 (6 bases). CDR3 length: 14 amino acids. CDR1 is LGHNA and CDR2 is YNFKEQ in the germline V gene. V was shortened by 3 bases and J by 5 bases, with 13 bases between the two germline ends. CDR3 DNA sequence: TGTGCCAGCAGCCAGAACAGGGCTCGGGAGACCCAGTACTTC. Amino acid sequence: CASSQNRARETQYF.

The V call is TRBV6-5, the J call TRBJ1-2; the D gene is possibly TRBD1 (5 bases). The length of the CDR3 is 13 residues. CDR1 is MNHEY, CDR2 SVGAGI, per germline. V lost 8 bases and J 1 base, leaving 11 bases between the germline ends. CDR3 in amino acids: CASGGGLNYGYTF. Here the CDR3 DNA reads TGTGCCAGCGGGGGAGGCCTTAACTATGGCTACACCTTC.

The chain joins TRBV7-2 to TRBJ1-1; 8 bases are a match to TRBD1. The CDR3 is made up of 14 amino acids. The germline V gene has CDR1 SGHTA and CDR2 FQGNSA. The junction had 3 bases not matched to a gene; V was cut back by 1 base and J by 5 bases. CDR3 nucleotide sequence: TGTGCCAGCAGCTTAGGAGACAGGGGTACTGAAGCTTTCTTT. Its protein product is CASSLGDRGTEAFF.

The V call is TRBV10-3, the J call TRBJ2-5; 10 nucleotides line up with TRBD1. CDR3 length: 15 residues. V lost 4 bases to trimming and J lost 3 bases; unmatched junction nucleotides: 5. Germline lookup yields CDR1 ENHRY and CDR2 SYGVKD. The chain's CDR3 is CAISGRDRGEETQYF. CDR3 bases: TGTGCCATCAGTGGAAGGGACAGGGGCGAAGAGACCCAGTACTTC.

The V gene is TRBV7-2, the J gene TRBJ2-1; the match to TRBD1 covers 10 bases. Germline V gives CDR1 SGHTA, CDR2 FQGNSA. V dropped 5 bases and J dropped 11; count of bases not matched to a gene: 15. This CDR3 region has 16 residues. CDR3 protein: CASSTPPWTGGSKQFF. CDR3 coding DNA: TGTGCCAGCAGCACCCCCCCGTGGACAGGGGGGAGTAAGCAGTTCTTC. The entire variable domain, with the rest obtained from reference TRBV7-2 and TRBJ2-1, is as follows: GAGVSQSPSNKVTEKGKDVELRCDPISGHTALYWYRQSLGQGLEFLIYFQGNSAPDKSGLPSDRFSAERTGGSVSTLTIQRTQQEDSAVYLCASSTPPWTGGSKQFFGPGTRLTVL.

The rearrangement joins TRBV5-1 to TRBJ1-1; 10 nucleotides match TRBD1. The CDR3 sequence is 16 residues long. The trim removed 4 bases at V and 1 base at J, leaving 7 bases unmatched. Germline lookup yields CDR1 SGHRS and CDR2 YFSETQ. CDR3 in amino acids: CASSLTGGKGNTEAFF. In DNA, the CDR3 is TGCGCCAGCAGCCTGACAGGGGGCAAGGGGAACACTGAAGCTTTCTTT.

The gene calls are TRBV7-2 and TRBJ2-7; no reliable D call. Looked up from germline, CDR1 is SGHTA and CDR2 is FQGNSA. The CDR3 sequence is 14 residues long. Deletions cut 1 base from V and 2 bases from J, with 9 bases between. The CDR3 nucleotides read TGTGCCAGCAGCTTAGGGGTAGCAACCTACGAGCAGTACTTC. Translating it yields CASSLGVATYEQYF.

CDR3 amino acids: CASSPTSPSSYEQYF. The CDR3 region has the DNA TGTGCCAGCAGTCCAACTAGTCCGAGCTCCTACGAGCAGTACTTC. The chain recombines TRBV27 with TRBJ2-7; perhaps TRBD2 as D (5 bases). CDR1 and CDR2 from the germline V gene are MNHEY and SMNVEV (reference sequence). The CDR3 is 15 residues long. Trimming left V 5 bases short and J 0 bases short, with 14 bases between.

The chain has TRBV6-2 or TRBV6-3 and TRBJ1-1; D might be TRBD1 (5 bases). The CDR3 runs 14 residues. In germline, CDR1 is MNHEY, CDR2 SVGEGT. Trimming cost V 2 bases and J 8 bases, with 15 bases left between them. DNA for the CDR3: TGTGCCAGCAGTTACCCCGCAGGGCTAGAAGAAGCTTTCTTT. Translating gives CASSYPAGLEEAFF.

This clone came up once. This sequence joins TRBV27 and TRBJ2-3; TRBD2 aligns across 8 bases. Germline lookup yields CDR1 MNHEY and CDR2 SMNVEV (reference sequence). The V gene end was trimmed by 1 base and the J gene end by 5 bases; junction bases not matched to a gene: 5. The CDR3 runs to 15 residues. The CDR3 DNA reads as TGTGCCAGCAGTTTATGGGCGGGGGGCAAAGATACGCAGTATTTT. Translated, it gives CASSLWAGGKDTQYF.

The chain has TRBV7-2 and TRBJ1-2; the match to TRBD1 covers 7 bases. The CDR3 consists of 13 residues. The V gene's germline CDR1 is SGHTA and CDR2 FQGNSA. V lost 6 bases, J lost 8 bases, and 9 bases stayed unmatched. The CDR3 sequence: CASSRTGAGGYTF. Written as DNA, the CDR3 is TGTGCCAGCAGTCGAACAGGGGCTGGGGGCTACACCTTC.

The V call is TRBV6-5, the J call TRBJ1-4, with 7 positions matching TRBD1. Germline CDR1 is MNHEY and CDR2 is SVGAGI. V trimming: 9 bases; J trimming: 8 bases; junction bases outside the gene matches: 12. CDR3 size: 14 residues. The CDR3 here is CASSNRDRGEKLFF. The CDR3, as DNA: TGTGCCAGTAGTAACCGGGACAGAGGGGAAAAACTGTTTTTT.

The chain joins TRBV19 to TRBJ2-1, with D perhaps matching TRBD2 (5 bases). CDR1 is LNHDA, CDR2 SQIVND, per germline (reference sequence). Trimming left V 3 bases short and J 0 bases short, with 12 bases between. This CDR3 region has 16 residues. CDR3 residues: CASSIFSAASYNEQFF. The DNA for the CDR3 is TGTGCCAGTAGTATCTTTTCAGCGGCCTCCTACAATGAGCAGTTCTTC.

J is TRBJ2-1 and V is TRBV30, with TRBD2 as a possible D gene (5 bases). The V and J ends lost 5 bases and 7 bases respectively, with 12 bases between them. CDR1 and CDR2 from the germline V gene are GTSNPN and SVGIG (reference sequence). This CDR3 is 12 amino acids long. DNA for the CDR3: TGTGCCTGGGACGGACGGAGGAATGAGCAGTTCTTC. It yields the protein CAWDGRRNEQFF.

This chain's CDR3 is CASSLPGGLAEAFF. The CDR3 bases are TGTGCCAGCAGCTTACCAGGGGGCTTAGCTGAAGCTTTCTTT. The genes are TRBV11-2 and TRBJ1-1, with 8 positions matching TRBD1. The CDR3 has 14 residues. Germline V CDR1 and CDR2: SGHAT, FQNNGV. V shed 2 bases and J 6 bases; nucleotides not matched to a gene: 5.

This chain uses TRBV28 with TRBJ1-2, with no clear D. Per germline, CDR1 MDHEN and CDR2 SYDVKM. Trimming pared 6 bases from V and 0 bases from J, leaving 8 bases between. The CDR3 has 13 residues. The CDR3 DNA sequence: TGTGCCAGCAGCCTATCGGCTAACTATGGCTACACCTTC. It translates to CASSLSANYGYTF.

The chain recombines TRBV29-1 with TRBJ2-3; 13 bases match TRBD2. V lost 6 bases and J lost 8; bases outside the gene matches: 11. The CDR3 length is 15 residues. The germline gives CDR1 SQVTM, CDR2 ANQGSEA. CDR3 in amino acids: CSVEGLAGQIGTQYF. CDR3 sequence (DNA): TGCAGCGTCGAGGGACTAGCGGGGCAGATTGGTACGCAGTATTTT.

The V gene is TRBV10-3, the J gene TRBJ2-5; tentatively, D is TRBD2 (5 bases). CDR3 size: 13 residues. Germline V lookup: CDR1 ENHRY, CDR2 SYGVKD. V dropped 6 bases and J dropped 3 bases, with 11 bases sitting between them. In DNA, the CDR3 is TGTGCCATCAGGCGACAAGCGGAAGAGACCCAGTACTTC. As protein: CAIRRQAEETQYF.

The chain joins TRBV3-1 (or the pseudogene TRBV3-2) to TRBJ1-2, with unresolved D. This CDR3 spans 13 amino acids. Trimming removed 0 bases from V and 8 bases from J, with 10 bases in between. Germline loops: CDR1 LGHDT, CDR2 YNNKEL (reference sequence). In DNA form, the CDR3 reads TGTGCCAGCAGCCAAGATTTCTTTCTAGGCTACACCTTC. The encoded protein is CASSQDFFLGYTF.